Listed here are 3 T cell receptor beta chains from one sample, sequenced in a study of blood T cell repertoires in COVID-19. The repertoire was sequenced with immunoSEQ multiplex PCR; TCRdb's copy has only in-frame clones and lacks some. Of fewer than 200,000 clones detected, approximately 81% appear once; the ten largest clones hold 5% to 6%. The specimen was peripheral blood. These receptor sequences come from a woman between 45 and 60 years old with COVID-19, enrolled during active disease.

The V gene is TRBV6-5, the J gene TRBJ2-7, with D maybe TRBD1 (6 bases). Germline V lookup: CDR1 MNHEY, CDR2 SVGAGI. Between the trimmed V and J ends, which lost 0 bases and 3 bases, there was a span of 12 bases. The CDR3 extends over 15 amino acids. The CDR3 reads CASSYSGALDYEQYF. The CDR3 DNA reads TGTGCCAGCAGTTACTCGGGGGCTTTGGACTACGAGCAGTACTTC.

The V gene is TRBV19, the J gene TRBJ1-2, with TRBD1 matching 9 bases. The germline V gene encodes CDR1 LNHDA and CDR2 SQIVND (reference sequence). V lost 10 bases to trimming and J lost 2 bases; unmatched junction nucleotides: 5. The CDR3 consists of 13 residues. The CDR3 DNA follows: TGTGCCACAAACAGGGGGCCGAACTATGGCTACACCTTC. Translated: CATNRGPNYGYTF.

J is TRBJ1-2 and V is TRBV6-1, with D possibly TRBD1 on 5 matching bases. CDR1 and CDR2 from the germline V gene are MNHNS and SASEGT. V lost 1 base to trimming and J lost 3 bases, with 9 bases between them. The CDR3 sequence is 14 residues long. As DNA, the CDR3 is TGTGCCAGCAGTGAAGGTCAGGGCCACTATGGCTACACCTTC. Its translation is CASSEGQGHYGYTF.